The 16 T cell receptor beta chains below all came from one sample that was sequenced in a study of cytomegalovirus exposure and HLA in healthy donors. With 60 Vbeta and 13 Jbeta primers, the PCR was carried out. TCRdb's table, derived via immunoSEQ multiplex PCR, lists solely in-frame clones and lacks some. The sample has about 200,000 clones, 65% to 80% seen once. The sequenced sample consisted of PBMCs. The receptors originated from a man aged 35-49 years in good health and CMV-seronegative.

The rearrangement uses TRBV4-1 and TRBJ1-2, with 11 positions matching TRBD1. V lost 2 bases, J lost 4 bases, and 6 bases stayed unmatched. CDR1 and CDR2 from the germline V gene are MGHRA and YSYEKL. This CDR3 has 16 amino acids. The CDR3 loop is CASSQPDRGPGYGYTF. The CDR3 bases are TGCGCCAGCAGCCAACCGGACAGGGGGCCTGGCTATGGCTACACCTTC.

V gene TRBV28 combines with J gene TRBJ2-1; 7 positions match TRBD2. Germline V CDR1 and CDR2: MDHEN, SYDVKM. This CDR3 is 15 amino acids long. V was pared by 3 bases and J by 4 bases, with 6 bases of the junction left unmatched. CDR3 loop: CASSFGGRGYNEQFF. The CDR3 DNA follows: TGTGCCAGCAGTTTCGGCGGGAGAGGATACAATGAGCAGTTCTTC. The full variable domain, in which reference TRBV28 and TRBJ2-1 provide the parts outside the CDR3, is DVKVTQSSRYLVKRTGEKVFLECVQDMDHENMFWYRQDPGLGLRLIYFSYDVKMKEKGDIPEGYSVSREKKERFSLILESASTNQTSMYLCASSFGGRGYNEQFFGPGTRLTVL.

This chain joins TRBV5-4 and TRBJ1-4, with unresolved D. The CDR3 totals 14 residues. Trimming removed 5 bases at V and 8 bases at J, with 16 bases between. From germline, CDR1 is SGHNT and CDR2 YYREEE (reference sequence). CDR3 amino acids: CASRKGLGGEKLFF. CDR3 coding DNA: TGTGCCAGCAGGAAGGGTCTCGGAGGGGAAAAACTGTTTTTT.

A few counts support this clone. The rearrangement links TRBV5-4 to TRBJ2-1, with D possibly matching TRBD2 (5 bases). Between the trimmed V and J ends, which lost 2 bases and 7 bases, there was a span of 7 bases. There are 12 residues in the CDR3. Germline V gives CDR1 SGHNT, CDR2 YYREEE (reference sequence). Here the CDR3 DNA reads TGTGCCAGCAGCTTTGGAGGTAATGAGCAGTTCTTC. Its protein product is CASSFGGNEQFF.

V gene TRBV5-1 combines with J gene TRBJ2-6, with unresolved D. The CDR3 loop spans 14 amino acids. The V and J ends lost 3 bases and 4 bases respectively, with 8 bases between them. Germline V CDR1 and CDR2: SGHRS, YFSETQ. This CDR3 is CASSSQTGANVLTF. The CDR3 DNA reads TGCGCCAGCAGCTCACAGACCGGGGCCAACGTCCTGACTTTC. The whole variable domain, filled in from reference TRBV5-1 and TRBJ2-6, reads KAGVTQTPRYLIKTRGQQVTLSCSPISGHRSVSWYQQTPGQGLQFLFEYFSETQRNKGNFPGRFSGRQFSNSRSEMNVSTLELGDSALYLCASSSQTGANVLTFGAGSRLTVL.

The rearrangement uses TRBV5-1 and TRBJ2-7; TRBD2 is a possible D gene (5 bases). CDR1 SGHRS and CDR2 YFSETQ come from the germline V gene. This CDR3 contains 16 residues. The V and J ends lost 0 bases and 0 bases respectively, with 13 bases between them. The CDR3 protein is CASSLDLAASSYEQYF. CDR3 in DNA: TGCGCCAGCAGCTTGGATCTAGCAGCCAGCTCCTACGAGCAGTACTTC.

This chain joins TRBV4-1 and TRBJ2-6; the match to TRBD1 covers 9 bases. Per the germline V gene, CDR1 is MGHRA and CDR2 is YSYEKL. This CDR3 spans 18 amino acids. Trimming took 1 base from V and 3 from J; bases not matched to a gene: 7. CDR3 coding DNA: TGCGCCAGCAGCCAAGTACAGGGGGCATCGTTTGGGGCCAACGTCCTGACTTTC. This translates into CASSQVQGASFGANVLTF.

The rearrangement links TRBV7-9 to TRBJ2-2, with 14 bases lining up with TRBD2. V dropped 5 bases and J dropped 1; count of bases not matched to a gene: 9. In germline, CDR1 is SEHNR, CDR2 FQNEAQ (reference sequence). The CDR3 length is 19 residues. CDR3 in amino acids: CASSGPGLAGVRNTGELFF. The CDR3, as DNA: TGTGCCAGCAGCGGCCCGGGACTAGCGGGAGTGCGGAACACCGGGGAGCTGTTTTTT.

This clone has a single count. The CDR3 sequence is CASSVGRGSYNEQFF. DNA for the CDR3: TGTGCCAGCAGCGTAGGGAGGGGCTCCTACAATGAGCAGTTCTTC. The J gene is TRBJ2-1, the V gene TRBV9, with D possibly matching TRBD2 (6 bases). Per the germline V gene, CDR1 is SGDLS and CDR2 is YYNGEE. Between the trimmed V and J ends, which lost 0 bases and 0 bases, there was a span of 7 bases. The CDR3 has 15 residues.

This clone was counted a single time. The chain is built from TRBV10-3 and TRBJ2-1; 7 bases align to TRBD2. Trimming took 3 bases from V and 0 from J; bases not matched to a gene: 5. From germline, CDR1 is ENHRY and CDR2 SYGVKD. This CDR3 is 16 amino acids long. The CDR3 is CAISDSGTSSYNEQFF. In DNA, the CDR3 is TGTGCCATCAGTGACAGCGGGACCAGCTCCTACAATGAGCAGTTCTTC.

The chain has TRBV10-3 and TRBJ2-7; 10 bases line up with TRBD1. Germline V gives CDR1 ENHRY, CDR2 SYGVKD. CDR3 size: 14 residues. V lost 7 bases and J lost 4; bases outside the gene matches: 7. In DNA form, the CDR3 reads TGTGCCATCAATGGCGGGACAGGGGATTACGAGCAGTACTTC. Amino acid sequence: CAINGGTGDYEQYF.

The V gene is TRBV2, the J gene TRBJ1-1; D is unresolved. Germline values: CDR1 SNHLY, CDR2 FYNNEI. V lost 4 bases, J lost 1 base, and 10 bases lay in between. There are 14 residues in the CDR3. The CDR3 bases are TGTGCCAGCAGTGTGTACGAGGGGAACACTGAAGCTTTCTTT. This encodes CASSVYEGNTEAFF.

This clone was counted a few times. V usage is TRBV9 and J usage is TRBJ1-6; D is uncertain. Germline V gives CDR1 SGDLS, CDR2 YYNGEE. Trimming left V 0 bases short and J 0 bases short, with 10 bases between. The CDR3 extends over 17 amino acids. CDR3 DNA sequence: TGTGCCAGCAGCGTAGCGTCGGGGAGCTCCTATAATTCACCCCTCCACTTT. It encodes CASSVASGSSYNSPLHF.

The V and J genes are TRBV5-5 and TRBJ1-1; TRBD1 might be the D (6 bases). From germline, CDR1 is SGHKS and CDR2 YYEKEE (reference sequence). Trimming pared 0 bases from V and 1 base from J, leaving 7 bases between. The CDR3 is 14 amino acids. CDR3 DNA sequence: TGTGCCAGCAGCTTGGGGACAGCGAACACTGAAGCTTTCTTT. Its protein product is CASSLGTANTEAFF.

This sequence joins TRBV5-1 and TRBJ2-5; 8 bases match TRBD1. V lost 0 bases to trimming and J lost 3 bases; unmatched junction nucleotides: 1. In germline, CDR1 is SGHRS, CDR2 YFSETQ. The CDR3 loop spans 14 amino acids. CDR3 amino acids: CASSLATGEETQYF. In DNA form, the CDR3 reads TGCGCCAGCAGCTTGGCGACAGGGGAAGAGACCCAGTACTTC.

The rearrangement joins TRBV7-9 to TRBJ1-4; the match to TRBD1 covers 7 bases. Germline CDR1 and CDR2: SEHNR and FQNEAQ (reference sequence). V gave up 3 bases and J gave up 10 bases; unmatched junction bases: 5. CDR3 size: 13 residues. In DNA form, the CDR3 reads TGTGCCAGCAGCTTTGGGCAGGGGGGAAAACTGTTTTTT. Its protein is CASSFGQGGKLFF.